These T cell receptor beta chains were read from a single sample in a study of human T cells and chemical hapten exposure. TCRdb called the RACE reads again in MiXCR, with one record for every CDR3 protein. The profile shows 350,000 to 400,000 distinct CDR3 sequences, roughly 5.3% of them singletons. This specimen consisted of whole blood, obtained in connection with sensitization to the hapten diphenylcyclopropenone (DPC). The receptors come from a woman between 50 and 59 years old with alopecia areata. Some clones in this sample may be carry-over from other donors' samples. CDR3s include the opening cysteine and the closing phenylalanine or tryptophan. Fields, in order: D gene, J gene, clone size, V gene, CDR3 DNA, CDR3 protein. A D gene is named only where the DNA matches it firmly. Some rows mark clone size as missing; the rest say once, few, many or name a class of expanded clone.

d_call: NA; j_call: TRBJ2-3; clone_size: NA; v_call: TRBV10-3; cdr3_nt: TGTGCCATCAGTGACGGAGAAACCGCAGATACGCAGTATTTT; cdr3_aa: CAISDGETADTQYF
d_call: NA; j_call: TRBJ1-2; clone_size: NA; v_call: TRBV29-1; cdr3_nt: TGCAGCGTTGCACAGCAGTATGGCTACACCTTC; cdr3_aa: CSVAQQYGYTF
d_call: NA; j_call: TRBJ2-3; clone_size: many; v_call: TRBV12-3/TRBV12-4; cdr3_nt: TGTGCCAGCACCGACCCTCGTAGGCGCACAGATACGCAGTATTTT; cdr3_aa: CASTDPRRRTDTQYF
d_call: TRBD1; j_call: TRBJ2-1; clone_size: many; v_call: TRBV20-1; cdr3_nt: TGCAGCGCCGCCGGGACAGGGAACAATGAGCAGTTCTTC; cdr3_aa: CSAAGTGNNEQFF
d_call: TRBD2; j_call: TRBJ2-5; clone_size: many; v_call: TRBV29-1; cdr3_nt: TGCAGCGCCCTCTGGACTAGCGGGAAAGAGACCCAGTACTTC; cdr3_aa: CSALWTSGKETQYF
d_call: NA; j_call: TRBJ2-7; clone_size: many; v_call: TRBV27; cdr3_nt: TGTGCCAGCGGACCAGGCGGGCCTTACGAGCAGTACTTC; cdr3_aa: CASGPGGPYEQYF
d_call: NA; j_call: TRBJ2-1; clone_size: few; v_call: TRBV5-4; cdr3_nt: TGTGCCAGCAGCTTCTGGACCTACAATGAGCAGTTCTTC; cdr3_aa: CASSFWTYNEQFF
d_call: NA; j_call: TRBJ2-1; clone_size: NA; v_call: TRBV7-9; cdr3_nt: TGTGCCAGCAGCTTAGCGCTTGGAGTAAGGGATGAGCAGTTCTTC; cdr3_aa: CASSLALGVRDEQFF
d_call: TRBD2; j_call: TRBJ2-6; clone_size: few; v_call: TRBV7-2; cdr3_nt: TGTGCCAGCAGCCACCCGCGGACTAGCGGGGGCTCTGGGGCCAACGTCCTGACTTTC; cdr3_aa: CASSHPRTSGGSGANVLTF
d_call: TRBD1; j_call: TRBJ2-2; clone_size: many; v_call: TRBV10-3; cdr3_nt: TGTGCCGTACAGGGGGCGGCCGGGGAGCTGTTTTTT; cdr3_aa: CAVQGAAGELFF
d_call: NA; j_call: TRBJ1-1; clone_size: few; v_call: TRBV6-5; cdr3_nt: TGTGCCAGCAGTTACGAGGGTTGGACTGAAGCTTTCTTT; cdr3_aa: CASSYEGWTEAFF
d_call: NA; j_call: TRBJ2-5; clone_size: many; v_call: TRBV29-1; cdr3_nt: TGCAGCGGGAGTGGGGGCGGCGGGGAGACCCAGTACTTC; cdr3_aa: CSGSGGGGETQYF
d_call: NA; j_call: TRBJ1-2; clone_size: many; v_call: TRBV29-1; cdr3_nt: TGCAGCGTGAAAAGTCAGGGTAGTTATGGCTACACCTTC; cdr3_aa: CSVKSQGSYGYTF
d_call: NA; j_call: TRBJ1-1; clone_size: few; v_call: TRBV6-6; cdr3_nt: TGTGCCAGCAGTTCCACCAAGAACACTGAAGCTTTCTTT; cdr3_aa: CASSSTKNTEAFF
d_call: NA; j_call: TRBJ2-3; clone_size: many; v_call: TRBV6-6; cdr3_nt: TGTGCCAGCAGCCTAAGAGGGGGGGGAAGCACAGATACGCAGTATTTT; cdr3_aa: CASSLRGGGSTDTQYF
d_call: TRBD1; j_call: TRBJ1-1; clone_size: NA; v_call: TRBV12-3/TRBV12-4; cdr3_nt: TGTGCCAGCAGTTCACTACAGGGGGCTGGCACTGAAGCTTTCTTT; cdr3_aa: CASSSLQGAGTEAFF
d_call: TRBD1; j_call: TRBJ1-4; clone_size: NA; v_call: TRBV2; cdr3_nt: TGTGCCAGCACTGATCCAGTCCCTAGGGACAGTGGCGAAAAACTGTTTTTT; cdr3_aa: CASTDPVPRDSGEKLFF
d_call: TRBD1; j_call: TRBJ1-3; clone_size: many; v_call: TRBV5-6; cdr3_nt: TGTGCCAGCAGCTTCGACAGGGCCGGAAACACCATATATTTT; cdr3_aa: CASSFDRAGNTIYF
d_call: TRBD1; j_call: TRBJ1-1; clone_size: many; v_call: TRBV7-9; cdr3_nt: TGTGCCAGCAGCCCCCCGACAGGGTCCCTCACTGAAGCTTTCTTT; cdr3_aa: CASSPPTGSLTEAFF
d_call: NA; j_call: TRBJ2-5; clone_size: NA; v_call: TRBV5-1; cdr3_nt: TGCGCCAGCAGCTTGGGCGGGGTAATCCAAGAGACCCAGTACTTC; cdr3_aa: CASSLGGVIQETQYF
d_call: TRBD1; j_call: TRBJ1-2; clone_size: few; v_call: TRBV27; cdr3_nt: TGTGCCAGCAGTGGGGGGACAGGGGGGCCCTATGGCTACACCTTC; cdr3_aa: CASSGGTGGPYGYTF
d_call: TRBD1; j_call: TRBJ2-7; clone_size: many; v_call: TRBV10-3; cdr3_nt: TGTGCCATCAGCTTCGACAGGGCCTACGAGCAGTACTTC; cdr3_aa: CAISFDRAYEQYF
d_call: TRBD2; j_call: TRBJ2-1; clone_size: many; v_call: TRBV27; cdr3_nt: TGTGCCAGCAGCGGTTTAGGACTAGCCTATGAGCAGTTCTTC; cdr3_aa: CASSGLGLAYEQFF
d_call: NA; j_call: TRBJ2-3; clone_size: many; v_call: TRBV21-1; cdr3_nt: TGTGCCAGCAGCAATGTAGCCGTTACGCAGTATTTT; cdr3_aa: CASSNVAVTQYF
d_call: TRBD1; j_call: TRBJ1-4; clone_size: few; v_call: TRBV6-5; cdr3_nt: TGTGCCAGCAGCTCCCCGCCGGGACAGGGGATTGGTGAAAAACTGTTTTTT; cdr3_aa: CASSSPPGQGIGEKLFF
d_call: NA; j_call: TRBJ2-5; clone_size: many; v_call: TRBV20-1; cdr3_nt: TGCAGTGCCAGAACAGGTGCACTTGCAGAGACCCAGTACTTC; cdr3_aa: CSARTGALAETQYF
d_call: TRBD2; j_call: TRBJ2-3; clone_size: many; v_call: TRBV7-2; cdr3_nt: TGTGCCAGCAGCCTCCGGACTAGCGGGGGGTCGGATACGCAGTATTTT; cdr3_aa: CASSLRTSGGSDTQYF
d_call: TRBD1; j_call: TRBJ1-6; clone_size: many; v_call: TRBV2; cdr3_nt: TGTGCCAGCAGCCAGGACAGGGGAGCATCACCCCTCCACTTT; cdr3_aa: CASSQDRGASPLHF
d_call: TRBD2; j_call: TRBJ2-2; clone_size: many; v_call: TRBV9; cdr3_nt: TGTGCCAGCAGCGTAGGCAGGCTAGCGGAGAACACCGGGGAGCTGTTTTTT; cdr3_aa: CASSVGRLAENTGELFF
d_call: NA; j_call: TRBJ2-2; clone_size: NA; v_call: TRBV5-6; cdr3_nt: TGTGCCAGCAGCTTGTATCAGGGGATCACCGGGGAGCTGTTTTTT; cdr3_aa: CASSLYQGITGELFF
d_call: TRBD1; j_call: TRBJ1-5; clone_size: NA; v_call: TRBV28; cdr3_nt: TGTGCCGGACAGGAGACCAATCAGCCCCAGCATTTT; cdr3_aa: CAGQETNQPQHF
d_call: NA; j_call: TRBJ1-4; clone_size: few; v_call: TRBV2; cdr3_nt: TGTGCCAGCAGGGAGGCGGGGGCGGCAGCTAATGAAAAACTGTTTTTT; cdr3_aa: CASREAGAAANEKLFF
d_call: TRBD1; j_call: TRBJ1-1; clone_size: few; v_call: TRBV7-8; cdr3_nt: TGTGCCAGCAGCTTAGCAACAGGGGGAGGGTTGGGCACTGAAGCTTTCTTT; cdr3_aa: CASSLATGGGLGTEAFF
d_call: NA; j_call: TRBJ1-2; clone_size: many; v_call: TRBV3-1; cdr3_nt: TGTGCCAGCAGCCTTACCGGGGCCGGAAGCTACGGCTACACCTTC; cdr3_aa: CASSLTGAGSYGYTF
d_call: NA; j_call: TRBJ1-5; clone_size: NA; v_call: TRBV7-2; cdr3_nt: TGTGCCAGCAGCTTGGGGACCCTAGGGAGCAATCAGCCCCAGCATTTT; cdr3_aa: CASSLGTLGSNQPQHF
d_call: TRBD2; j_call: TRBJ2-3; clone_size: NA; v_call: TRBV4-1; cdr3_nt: TGCGCCAGCAGCTTCACTAGCGGGGGGGCCCAAGATACGCAGTATTTT; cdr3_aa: CASSFTSGGAQDTQYF